The present T cell receptor beta chain was sequenced within a study of T cell responses to AZD1222 COVID-19 vaccine. Points from the study as a whole: In a largely white British group with more females than males, clonal diversity was possibly underestimated. After the peak T cell response, and only then, were repertoires sampled.

The V end lost 5 bases, the J end lost 5 bases, and 10 bases lay between the germline ends. The CDR3 length is 14 residues. Looked up from germline, CDR1 is MNHEY and CDR2 is SMNVEV (reference sequence). This clone was seen a handful of times. Antigen unknown. Generated by immunoSEQ multiplex PCR, the TCRdb table keeps only in-frame clones and is missing some. The sample shows about 160,000 clones, roughly 86% of them seen only once. This sequence originates from an adult in good health. V usage is TRBV27 and J usage is TRBJ1-6; TRBD1 is a possible D gene (6 bases). Source: peripheral blood, taken on day 0 of AZD1222 vaccination. CDR3 sequence (DNA): TGTGCCAGCAGTCCCCAGGGGAATAATTCACCCCTCCACTTT. Translated: CASSPQGNNSPLHF.